Listed below are T cell receptor beta chains from one sample, sequenced in a study of CD8 T cells in Susac syndrome. TCRdb itself ran the immunoSEQ multiplex PCR reads through MiXCR, one entry per CDR3 protein. The sample has 250,000 to 300,000 distinct CDR3 sequences; about 89% are singletons. Sequencing input: CD8+ T cells from PBMCs. These receptors originate from a human donor with multiple sclerosis. The CDR3 runs from the conserved cysteine through the conserved F or W. The D gene is left open where the match is weak. Clone sizes are given selectively: once, few, many, or a class where the clone is expanded.

. . TRBJ2-7 TRBV7-9 TGTGCCAGCAGCTTAGACAGGACGGTCCCCGAGCAGTACTTC CASSLDRTVPEQYF
. once TRBJ1-5 TRBV6-5 TGTGCCAGCAGTCCAACAGGGAGTAGCAATCAGCCCCAGCATTTT CASSPTGSSNQPQHF
. . TRBJ2-7 TRBV3-1 TGCCACAGAGACGGAGCCTACGAGCAGTACTTC CHRDGAYEQYF
. few TRBJ2-7 TRBV5-6 TGTGCCAGCAGCTTGAGTCAGCTGGGCGAGCAGTACTTC CASSLSQLGEQYF
TRBD1 . TRBJ2-7 TRBV7-9 TGTGCCAGCAGCTTGGGACAGGGGGCATCGGACGAGCAGTACTTC CASSLGQGASDEQYF
. . TRBJ2-2 TRBV12-3/TRBV12-4 TGTGCCAGCAGCCGGACGCGATGGGCTGAGAACACCGGGGAGCTGTTTTTT CASSRTRWAENTGELFF
. . TRBJ2-5 TRBV19 TGTGCCAGTAGTATAAGGAGACAGATCGCTCAAGAGACCCAGTACTTC CASSIRRQIAQETQYF
TRBD1 . TRBJ1-6 TRBV4-3 TGCGCCAGCAGCCAATCGACAGGGAGCGGGTCACCCCTCCACTTT CASSQSTGSGSPLHF
TRBD2 . TRBJ2-3 TRBV6-1 TGTGCCAGCAGATGGACTAGCGGGGGGCAGGGGGATACGCAGTATTTT CASRWTSGGQGDTQYF
. . TRBJ1-2 TRBV19 TGTGCCAGTAGTGCCCCTGGCGGCTACACCTTC CASSAPGGYTF
. . TRBJ1-2 TRBV2 TGTGCCAGCGGGTCCCGGCATGGCTACACCTTC CASGSRHGYTF
TRBD1 . TRBJ2-7 TRBV6-6 TGTGCCAGCAGCATAGGGGGCGGCTACGAGCAGTACTTC CASSIGGGYEQYF
. . TRBJ2-5 TRBV19 TGTGCCAGTAGTATGGGCTTGGCCGGTTCAGAGACCCAGTACTTC CASSMGLAGSETQYF
TRBD1 . TRBJ2-2 TRBV30 TGTGCCTGGACTGGGACAGTTAACACCGGGGAGCTGTTTTTT CAWTGTVNTGELFF
. . TRBJ2-2 TRBV20-1 TGCAGTGCTAGAGTTTCACCCGGCATAGTCGGGGAGCTGTTTTTT CSARVSPGIVGELFF
. . TRBJ2-3 TRBV27 TGTGCCAGCAAGGGTCGACCAGATACGCAGTATTTT CASKGRPDTQYF
. . TRBJ2-1 TRBV15 TGTGCCACCAGCAGCTCCGGGCCCTTCTCGGGGTACAATGAGCAGTTCTTC CATSSSGPFSGYNEQFF
. . TRBJ2-3 TRBV7-9 TGTGCCAGCGGAACAGATACGCAGTATTTT CASGTDTQYF
TRBD1 . TRBJ2-1 TRBV7-2 TGTGCCAGCAGCTTTTCAGGGGGCTCCTACAATGAGCAGTTCTTC CASSFSGGSYNEQFF
TRBD2 . TRBJ2-1 TRBV28 TGTGCCAGCGACAGGATAGCGGGGAGGGATGAGCAGTTCTTC CASDRIAGRDEQFF
. . TRBJ1-1 TRBV7-3 TGTGCCAGCAGCCCCTTCTCTGGGTCTGACGCTGAAGCTTTCTTT CASSPFSGSDAEAFF
TRBD1 . TRBJ2-7 TRBV6-1 TGTGCCAGCAGTGAAGAAATGACAGGGGGGAGCGAGCAGTACTTC CASSEEMTGGSEQYF
. . TRBJ1-4 TRBV30 TGTGCCTGGAGTCTGTGGGTTAATGAAAAACTGTTTTTT CAWSLWVNEKLFF
. once TRBJ2-1 TRBV23-1 TGCGCCAGCAGCCCCAGTGGGTCAGACCTTGGGAACAATGAGCAGTTCTTC CASSPSGSDLGNNEQFF
TRBD1 . TRBJ2-1 TRBV7-9 TGTGCCAGCAGCCCGTTAGGACAGGGGCGCGACAATGAGCAGTTCTTC CASSPLGQGRDNEQFF
TRBD1 . TRBJ2-6 TRBV29-1 TGCAGCGTTGGTGGGCAGGGGGCGGCTGGGGCCAACGTCCTGACTTTC CSVGGQGAAGANVLTF
. . TRBJ2-1 TRBV25-1 TGTGCCAGCAGTGAGGGGACTCTCAATGAGCAGTTCTTC CASSEGTLNEQFF
TRBD2 few TRBJ2-7 TRBV6-2/TRBV6-3 TGTGCCAGCAGTTATAGCGGGAGCTCCTACGAGCAGTACTTC CASSYSGSSYEQYF
. . TRBJ2-7 TRBV28 TGTGCCAGCAGTTCCTTTACCTACGAGCAGTACTTC CASSSFTYEQYF
. once TRBJ1-1 TRBV29-1 TGCAGCGTTGAAACGTTCACTGAAGCTTTCTTT CSVETFTEAFF
TRBD1 once TRBJ2-2 TRBV5-6 TGTGCCAGCAGCCCGGGACAGGGGCACGGGGAGCTGTTTTTT CASSPGQGHGELFF
. . TRBJ2-3 TRBV6-2/TRBV6-3 TGTGCCAGCAGTCGGAGTATGCCCATCACAGATACGCAGTATTTT CASSRSMPITDTQYF
TRBD1 . TRBJ1-3 TRBV19 TGTGCCAGCCCACCAAACGGACAGGGGGCGTCTGGAAACACCATATATTTT CASPPNGQGASGNTIYF
. once TRBJ1-6 TRBV20-1 TGCAGTGCGGAAGGAGACAGGTCCTCCAGCTCCTATAATTCACCCCTCCACTTT CSAEGDRSSSSYNSPLHF
. . TRBJ1-5 TRBV2 TGTGCCAGCAGTCTGGGGGGGGCTCGAAATCAGCCCCAGCATTTT CASSLGGARNQPQHF
TRBD1 . TRBJ2-5 TRBV5-6 TGTGCCAGCAGCTTTGGACAGGGGGAAGAGACCCAGTACTTC CASSFGQGEETQYF
TRBD2 . TRBJ2-5 TRBV28 TGTGCCAGCAGTCTAGCGGGACTAGCGGGACAGGAGACCCAGTACTTC CASSLAGLAGQETQYF
. . TRBJ2-2 TRBV3-1 TGTGCCAGCAGCCAAGTTCAGGGGAGCGACACCGGGGAGCTGTTTTTT CASSQVQGSDTGELFF
. . TRBJ2-5 TRBV13 TGTGCCAGCAGCATTACAGGGACCCGAGGGACCCAGTACTTC CASSITGTRGTQYF
. . TRBJ2-6 TRBV20-1 TGCAGTGCTAGAGATCTAATGCTTGTTGCCGCTAGCTCTGGGGCCAACGTCCTGACTTTC CSARDLMLVAASSGANVLTF
. . TRBJ2-1 TRBV9 TGTGCCAGCAGCGTAGATGGCGGGCTCAATGAGCAGTTCTTC CASSVDGGLNEQFF
. . TRBJ2-1 TRBV25-1 TGTGCCAGCAGTCTCTGGAGCTACAATGAGCAGTTCTTC CASSLWSYNEQFF
. . TRBJ2-7 TRBV28 TGTGCCAGCAGTTTTCGGGGCCCCCTCTCCTACGAGCAGTACTTC CASSFRGPLSYEQYF
. . TRBJ2-7 TRBV7-8 TGTGCCAGCAGCTTCACAGGGTACGACGAGCAGTACTTC CASSFTGYDEQYF
. . TRBJ2-7 TRBV20-1 TGCAGTGCTAGAGATATTGCCTACGAGCAGTACTTC CSARDIAYEQYF
. . TRBJ2-1 TRBV7-9 TGTGCCAGCAGCTCCGCCATGTGGAATGAGCAGTTCTTC CASSSAMWNEQFF
. few TRBJ2-1 TRBV7-6 TGTGCCAGCAGCCCCCCAGGACTTTACAATGAGCAGTTCTTC CASSPPGLYNEQFF
. . TRBJ2-5 TRBV7-7 TGTGCTAGCAGCTTGGCTCAGGGGTTTGGTGAGACCCAGTACTTC CASSLAQGFGETQYF
. . TRBJ1-1 TRBV7-8 TGTGCCAGCAGCCCTGCTCCTCCCCACACTGAAGCTTTCTTT CASSPAPPHTEAFF
. . TRBJ2-2 TRBV23-1 TGCGCCAGCGGGAATAACACCGGGGAGCTGTTTTTT CASGNNTGELFF
. . TRBJ1-2 TRBV6-6 TGTGCCAGCAATTCCGATAACTATGGCTACACCTTC CASNSDNYGYTF
TRBD1 once TRBJ2-7 TRBV7-2 TGTGCCAGCAGCTCCGACAGGGTTACCCACGAGCAGTACTTC CASSSDRVTHEQYF
. . TRBJ2-7 TRBV5-1 TGCGCCAGCAGCTTCGGACTACGCTACGAGCAGTACTTC CASSFGLRYEQYF
TRBD1 . TRBJ1-1 TRBV7-2 TGTGCCAGCAGCTTAGAGGTGGGGACAGGGGTGAACACTGAAGCTTTCTTT CASSLEVGTGVNTEAFF